This is a list of T cell receptor beta chains from one sample in a study of cytomegalovirus exposure and HLA in healthy donors. The data were produced by immunoSEQ multiplex PCR, yet TCRdb's version contains in-frame clones alone and is incomplete. The table includes approximately 110,000 clones, about 80% detected once. Sequences were obtained from PBMCs. The receptors shown here come from a woman aged 50 to 60 in good health and CMV-seropositive. Both conserved end residues are part of each CDR3. The D gene is left open where the match is weak. Expanded clones get a size class; other rows say once, few or many, or leave the size out.

V gene	clone size	J gene	D gene	CDR3 DNA	CDR3 protein
TRBV2	NA	TRBJ2-7	NA	TGTGCCAGTAGACCTTTGCTTACAGGCTACGAGCAGTACTTC	CASRPLLTGYEQYF
TRBV5-1	NA	TRBJ2-2	TRBD1	TGCGCCAGCAGCGGCGGGACAGGGGACACCGGGGAGCTGTTTTTT	CASSGGTGDTGELFF
TRBV7-2	NA	TRBJ2-7	TRBD1	TGTGCCAGCAGCCCCCCTGGACAGGGGGTTTTCGAGCAGTACTTC	CASSPPGQGVFEQYF
TRBV5-1	NA	TRBJ1-4	TRBD1	TGCGCCAGCAGCCTTGGACAGGGTGAAAAACTGTTTTTT	CASSLGQGEKLFF
TRBV4-2	NA	TRBJ2-3	TRBD2	TGTGCCAGCAGCCAAGTATCCGGGGGGTCCGATACGCAGTATTTT	CASSQVSGGSDTQYF
TRBV18	few	TRBJ2-2	NA	TGTGCCAGCTCCCTCCAAAGCGGGCCGTACACCGGGGAGCTGTTTTTT	CASSLQSGPYTGELFF
TRBV9	NA	TRBJ2-7	TRBD1	TGTGCCAGCAGCGTTTGGACAGGGGGAGGCGAGCAGTACTTC	CASSVWTGGGEQYF
TRBV27	NA	TRBJ1-2	TRBD1	TGTGCCAGCAGCCCCCTAGGACAGGGGACCGGCTACACCTTC	CASSPLGQGTGYTF
TRBV7-8	NA	TRBJ1-1	TRBD1	TGTGCCAGCAGCTTGGCTGGGACAGGGGGCTTGAACACTGAAGCTTTCTTT	CASSLAGTGGLNTEAFF
TRBV5-5	NA	TRBJ2-7	NA	TGTGCCAGCAGCTTGCAGGGGTTCTCCTACGAGCAGTACTTC	CASSLQGFSYEQYF
TRBV7-9	few	TRBJ1-1	TRBD1	TGTGCCAGCAGCACCTGGGACAGGACGAACACTGAAGCTTTCTTT	CASSTWDRTNTEAFF
TRBV2	NA	TRBJ2-4	NA	TGTGCCAGCAGTGAAGATAGGTTATCGGGATCGACCAAAAACATTCAGTACTTC	CASSEDRLSGSTKNIQYF
TRBV7-8	NA	TRBJ2-3	TRBD1	TGTGCCAGCAGACAGGGGCGGGGCACAGATACGCAGTATTTT	CASRQGRGTDTQYF
TRBV19	few	TRBJ1-5	TRBD1	TGTGCCAGTAGTGGACAGGGGGCGAGTCAGCCCCAGCATTTT	CASSGQGASQPQHF
TRBV4-1	NA	TRBJ2-1	NA	TGCGCCAGCAGCCAAGGGCCTTACAATGAGCAGTTCTTC	CASSQGPYNEQFF
TRBV7-8	NA	TRBJ2-7	TRBD2	TGTGCCAGCAGGGGTATCCGGGGGGGAGGAGGGCAGTACTTC	CASRGIRGGGGQYF
TRBV7-7	NA	TRBJ2-3	NA	TGTGCTAGCAGCTTAGGAGCGGACACAGATACGCAGTATTTT	CASSLGADTDTQYF
TRBV27	NA	TRBJ2-3	TRBD1	TGTGCCAGCAGTTGGACAGGTACTTCCACAGATACGCAGTATTTT	CASSWTGTSTDTQYF
TRBV19	NA	TRBJ2-3	NA	TGTGCCAGTAGTATGGGGGACAAGGATACGCAGTATTTT	CASSMGDKDTQYF
TRBV5-1	NA	TRBJ1-1	NA	TGCGCCAGCAGCTTTGGGGGGGTGGCGACGACTGAAGCTTTCTTT	CASSFGGVATTEAFF
TRBV15	NA	TRBJ1-4	TRBD1	TGTGCCACCAGCGCGGACAGGGCTGCAACTAATGAAAAACTGTTTTTT	CATSADRAATNEKLFF
TRBV13	NA	TRBJ1-1	TRBD1	TGTGCCAGCAGCATCGGACAGGGGGTGGGCACTGAAGCTTTCTTT	CASSIGQGVGTEAFF
TRBV6-1	few	TRBJ2-3	TRBD2	TGTGCCAGCAGTGAAATGTGGGGAGGGGCCAGAGATACGCAGTATTTT	CASSEMWGGARDTQYF
TRBV6-5	NA	TRBJ1-1	TRBD1	TGTGCCAGCAGAGGGACAGAGAACACTGAAGCTTTCTTT	CASRGTENTEAFF
TRBV7-3	NA	TRBJ2-3	NA	TGTGCCAGCCGCGCCCGCGAGGCCACAGATACGCAGTATTTT	CASRAREATDTQYF
TRBV5-4	NA	TRBJ2-2	TRBD2	TGTGCCAGCAGCTTGGGGCTAGCGGGGAACACCGGGGAGCTGTTTTTT	CASSLGLAGNTGELFF
TRBV1	once	TRBJ2-5	NA	TGCACCAGCAGCCAAGAGGTACCTAGCGGGGGGCAGACCCAGTACTTC	CTSSQEVPSGGQTQYF
TRBV29-1	NA	TRBJ2-2	TRBD1	TGCAGCGTCAGGGACAGCAACACCGGGGAGCTGTTTTTT	CSVRDSNTGELFF
TRBV5-6	NA	TRBJ1-4	NA	TGTGCCAGCAGCTTGTTAGGGGGGGATGAAAAACTGTTTTTT	CASSLLGGDEKLFF
TRBV2	NA	TRBJ2-7	NA	TGTGCCAGCAGAATACTAGTATCCGGGCGCTACTTC	CASRILVSGRYF
TRBV5-5	once	TRBJ2-4	NA	TGTGCCAGCAGCCCCGATAGATCTCAGTACTTC	CASSPDRSQYF
TRBV7-2	NA	TRBJ2-7	NA	TGTGCCAGCAGCTTAGTCGGGGGGCGGGACGAGCAGTACTTC	CASSLVGGRDEQYF
TRBV7-9	NA	TRBJ2-5	TRBD1	TGTGCCAGCAGCTTCCGGGACAGGGTGGAGACCCAGTACTTC	CASSFRDRVETQYF
TRBV19	few	TRBJ1-1	NA	TGTGCCAGTAGTATTTTAGGGGGATCTGAGTTTATCACTGAAGCTTTCTTT	CASSILGGSEFITEAFF
TRBV6-1	few	TRBJ1-3	NA	TGTGCCAGCAGTGGGCAACGGGTCTCTGGAAACACCATATATTTT	CASSGQRVSGNTIYF
TRBV9	NA	TRBJ2-3	NA	TGTGCCAGCAGCCCCGACTTAGATACGCAGTATTTT	CASSPDLDTQYF
TRBV9	NA	TRBJ2-7	NA	TGTGCCAGCAGCGTATCGGTGGGGCACTACGAGCAGTACTTC	CASSVSVGHYEQYF
TRBV23-1	NA	TRBJ2-7	TRBD1	TGCGCCAGCAGTCAATCTCGGGGCAGGGGGCAATACGAGCAGTACTTC	CASSQSRGRGQYEQYF
TRBV6-6	NA	TRBJ1-6	TRBD1	TGTGCCAGCAGACGGACAGGGACTAATTCACCCCTCCACTTT	CASRRTGTNSPLHF
TRBV5-1	NA	TRBJ2-3	NA	TGCGCCAGCAGTGAGGGGGGGAGCACAGATACGCAGTATTTT	CASSEGGSTDTQYF
TRBV21-1	NA	TRBJ2-7	NA	TGTGCCAGCAGCAGTAGGCGGAGCTCCTACGAGCAGTACTTC	CASSSRRSSYEQYF
TRBV20-1	NA	TRBJ1-2	NA	TGCAGTGCCCGGGGAGTAGGTGGCTACACCTTC	CSARGVGGYTF
TRBV7-9	NA	TRBJ2-2	NA	TGTGCCAGCAGCTTAAGAGCGGGGAACACCGGGGAGCTGTTTTTT	CASSLRAGNTGELFF
TRBV7-9	NA	TRBJ1-4	TRBD1	TGTGCCAGCAGCTCCTCCGGGTGGGACAGGGCAACTGAAAAACTGTTTTTT	CASSSSGWDRATEKLFF
TRBV18	NA	TRBJ2-1	TRBD2	TGTGCCAGCTCACTTAGCGGGGCCATCTCCTACAATGAGCAGTTCTTC	CASSLSGAISYNEQFF
TRBV6-1	NA	TRBJ2-3	NA	TGTGCCAGCAGTGACCCGGGCACAGATACGCAGTATTTT	CASSDPGTDTQYF
TRBV9	NA	TRBJ2-6	TRBD1	TGTGCCAGCAGCATCCGGGACAGGGGCTTTGGGGCCAACGTCCTGACTTTC	CASSIRDRGFGANVLTF
TRBV9	NA	TRBJ2-2	TRBD2	TGTGCCAGCAGCGACCGTTTTGTAGCGGGGGGGCCCCTCCGGGAGCTGTTTTTT	CASSDRFVAGGPLRELFF
TRBV7-2	NA	TRBJ1-2	NA	TGTGCCAGCAGCTTTCCCGGGACTGTCCCCTCTAACTATGGCTACACCTTC	CASSFPGTVPSNYGYTF
TRBV4-1	NA	TRBJ2-3	TRBD2	TGCGCCACTACCTCCATAGCGGGACCCACAGATACGCAGTATTTT	CATTSIAGPTDTQYF
TRBV14	NA	TRBJ1-4	NA	TGTGCCAGCAGCCATACTAGACAAACTGAAAAACTGTTTTTT	CASSHTRQTEKLFF
TRBV9	NA	TRBJ2-1	TRBD2	TGTGCCAGCAGGACTAGCGGAGAGGGGGACAATGAGCAGTTCTTC	CASRTSGEGDNEQFF
TRBV7-9	NA	TRBJ1-5	NA	TGTGCCAGCGTCGGAGGGTCCGGGACTCAGCCCCAGCATTTT	CASVGGSGTQPQHF
TRBV7-8	NA	TRBJ2-3	TRBD1	TGTGCCAGCAGCTTCGTGGGACAGCATACGCAGTATTTT	CASSFVGQHTQYF
TRBV11-2	NA	TRBJ2-7	NA	TGTGCCAGCAGCTTAGATGACTTCGAGCAGTACTTC	CASSLDDFEQYF
TRBV5-1	NA	TRBJ2-7	TRBD1	TGCGCCAGCAGCGCTGGGACAGGGTTACACGAGCAGTACTTC	CASSAGTGLHEQYF
TRBV7-2	few	TRBJ2-7	TRBD1	TGTGCCAGCAGCCTTCGGACAGGGGGCTACGAGCAGTACTTC	CASSLRTGGYEQYF